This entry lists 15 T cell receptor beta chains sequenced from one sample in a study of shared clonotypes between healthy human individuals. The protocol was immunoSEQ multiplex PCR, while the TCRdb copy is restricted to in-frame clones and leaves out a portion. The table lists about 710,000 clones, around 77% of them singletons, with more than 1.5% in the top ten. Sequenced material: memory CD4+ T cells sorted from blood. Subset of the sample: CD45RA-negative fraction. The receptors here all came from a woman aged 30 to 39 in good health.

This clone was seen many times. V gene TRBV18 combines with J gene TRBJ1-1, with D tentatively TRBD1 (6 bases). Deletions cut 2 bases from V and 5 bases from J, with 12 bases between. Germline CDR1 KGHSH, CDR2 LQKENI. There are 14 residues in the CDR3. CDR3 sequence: CASSPGQRSTEAFF. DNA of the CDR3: TGTGCCAGCTCACCAGGACAGAGGTCGACTGAAGCTTTCTTT.

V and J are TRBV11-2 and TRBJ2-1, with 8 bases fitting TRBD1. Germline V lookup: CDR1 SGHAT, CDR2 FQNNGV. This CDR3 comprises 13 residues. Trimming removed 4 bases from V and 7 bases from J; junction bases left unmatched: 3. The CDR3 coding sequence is TGTGCCAGCAGCTGGAGACAGGGGAATGAGCAGTTCTTC. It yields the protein CASSWRQGNEQFF.

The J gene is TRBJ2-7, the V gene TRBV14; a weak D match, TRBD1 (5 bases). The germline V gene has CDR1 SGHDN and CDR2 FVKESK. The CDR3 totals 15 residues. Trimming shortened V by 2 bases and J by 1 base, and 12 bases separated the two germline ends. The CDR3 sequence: CASSQPFKGSYEQYF. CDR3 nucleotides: TGTGCCAGCAGCCAACCTTTTAAGGGGTCCTACGAGCAGTACTTC.

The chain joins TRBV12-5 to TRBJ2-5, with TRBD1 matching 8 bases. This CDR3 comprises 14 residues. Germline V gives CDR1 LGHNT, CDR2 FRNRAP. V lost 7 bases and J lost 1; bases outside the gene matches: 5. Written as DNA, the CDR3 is TGTGCTAGTGCCCTAGACAGGGGCCAAGAGACCCAGTACTTC. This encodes CASALDRGQETQYF.

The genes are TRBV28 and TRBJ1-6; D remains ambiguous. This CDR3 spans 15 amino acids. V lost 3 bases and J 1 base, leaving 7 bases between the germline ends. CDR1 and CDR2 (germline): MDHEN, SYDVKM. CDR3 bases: TGTGCCAGCAGTTTTCCGCTTTCCTATAATTCACCCCTCCACTTT. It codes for CASSFPLSYNSPLHF.

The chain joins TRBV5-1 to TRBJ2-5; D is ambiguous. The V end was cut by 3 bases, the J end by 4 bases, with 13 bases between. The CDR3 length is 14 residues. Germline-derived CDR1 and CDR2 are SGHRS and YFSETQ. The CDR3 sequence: CASSSRTVGETQYF. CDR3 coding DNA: TGCGCCAGCAGCTCCAGGACCGTGGGAGAGACCCAGTACTTC. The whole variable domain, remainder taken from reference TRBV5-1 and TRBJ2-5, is KAGVTQTPRYLIKTRGQQVTLSCSPISGHRSVSWYQQTPGQGLQFLFEYFSETQRNKGNFPGRFSGRQFSNSRSEMNVSTLELGDSALYLCASSSRTVGETQYFGPGTRLLVL.

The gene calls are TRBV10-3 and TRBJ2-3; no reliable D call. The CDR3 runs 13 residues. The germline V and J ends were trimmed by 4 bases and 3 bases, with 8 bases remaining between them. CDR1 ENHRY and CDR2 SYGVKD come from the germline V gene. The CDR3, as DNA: TGTGCCATCAGTGTAAGCGAGACAGATACGCAGTATTTT. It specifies CAISVSETDTQYF.

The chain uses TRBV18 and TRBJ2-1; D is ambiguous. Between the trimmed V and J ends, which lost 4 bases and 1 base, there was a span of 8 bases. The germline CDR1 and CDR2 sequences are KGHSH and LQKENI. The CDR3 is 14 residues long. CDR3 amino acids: CASSLETSYNEQFF. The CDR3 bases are TGTGCCAGCTCACTAGAGACTTCCTACAATGAGCAGTTCTTC.

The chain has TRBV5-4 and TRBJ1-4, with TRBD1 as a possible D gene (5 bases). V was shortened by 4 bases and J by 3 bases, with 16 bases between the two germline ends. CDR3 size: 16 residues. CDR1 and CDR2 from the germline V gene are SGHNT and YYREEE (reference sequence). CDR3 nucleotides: TGTGCCAGCAGCGAATACGGGAGGGGAGCTAATGAAAAACTGTTTTTT. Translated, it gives CASSEYGRGANEKLFF.

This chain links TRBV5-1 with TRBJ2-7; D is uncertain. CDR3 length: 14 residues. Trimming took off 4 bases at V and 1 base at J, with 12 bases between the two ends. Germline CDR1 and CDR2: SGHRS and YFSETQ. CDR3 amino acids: CASSQSTGSYEQYF. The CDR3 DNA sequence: TGCGCCAGCAGCCAATCTACTGGTTCCTACGAGCAGTACTTC.

The CDR3 reads CAGKPGTGFNSPLHF. DNA for the CDR3: TGTGCCGGGAAACCCGGGACAGGGTTTAATTCACCCCTCCACTTT. The chain uses TRBV30 and TRBJ1-6; 9 bases line up with TRBD1. The CDR3 runs 15 residues. The V and J ends lost 8 bases and 6 bases, in that order; junction bases with no gene match: 11. Germline V CDR1 and CDR2: GTSNPN, SVGIG (reference sequence).

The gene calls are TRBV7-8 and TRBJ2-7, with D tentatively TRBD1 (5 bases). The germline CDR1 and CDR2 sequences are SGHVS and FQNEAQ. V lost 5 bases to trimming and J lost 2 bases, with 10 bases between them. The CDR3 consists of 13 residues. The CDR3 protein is CASSPTETYEQYF. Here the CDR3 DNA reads TGTGCCAGCAGCCCGACAGAGACCTACGAGCAGTACTTC.

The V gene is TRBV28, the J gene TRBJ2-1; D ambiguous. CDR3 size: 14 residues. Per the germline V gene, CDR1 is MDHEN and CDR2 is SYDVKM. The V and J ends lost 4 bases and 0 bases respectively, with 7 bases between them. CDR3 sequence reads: CASSYSGSYNEQFF. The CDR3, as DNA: TGTGCCAGCAGTTACAGTGGCTCCTACAATGAGCAGTTCTTC.

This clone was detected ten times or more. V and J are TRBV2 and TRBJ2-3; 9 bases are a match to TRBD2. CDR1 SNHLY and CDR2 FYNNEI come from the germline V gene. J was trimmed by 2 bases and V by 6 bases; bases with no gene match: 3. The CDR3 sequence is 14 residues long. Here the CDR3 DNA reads TGTGCCAGCAGGCTAGCGGGAACCACAGATACGCAGTATTTT. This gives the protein CASRLAGTTDTQYF.

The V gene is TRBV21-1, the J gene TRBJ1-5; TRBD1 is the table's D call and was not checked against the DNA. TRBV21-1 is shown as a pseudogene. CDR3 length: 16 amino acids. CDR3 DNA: TGTGCCAGCAGCAAAGTAGGGGGACAGGGCAGTCAGCCCCAGCATTTT. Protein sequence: CASSKVGGQGSQPQHF.